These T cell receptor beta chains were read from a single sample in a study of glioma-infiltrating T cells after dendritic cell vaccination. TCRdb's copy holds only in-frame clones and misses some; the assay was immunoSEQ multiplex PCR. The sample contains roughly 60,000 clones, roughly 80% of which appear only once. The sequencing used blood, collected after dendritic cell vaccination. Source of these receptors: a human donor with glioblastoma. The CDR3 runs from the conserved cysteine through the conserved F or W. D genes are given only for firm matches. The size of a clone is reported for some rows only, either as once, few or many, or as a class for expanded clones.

CDR3 DNA: TGTGCCAGCAGCCCGGACATGAATTCACCCCTCCACTTT; CDR3 protein: CASSPDMNSPLHF; J gene: TRBJ1-6; V gene: TRBV11-2; D gene: NA; clone size: NA
CDR3 DNA: TGCGCCAGCAGCTTCACTAGCGGGGGATCCTACAATGAGCAGTTCTTC; CDR3 protein: CASSFTSGGSYNEQFF; J gene: TRBJ2-1; V gene: TRBV5-1; D gene: TRBD2; clone size: NA
CDR3 DNA: TGTGCCAGCAGCCGGTCGACAGAGAACACCGGGGAGCTGTTTTTT; CDR3 protein: CASSRSTENTGELFF; J gene: TRBJ2-2; V gene: TRBV11-1; D gene: NA; clone size: NA
CDR3 DNA: TGTGCCAGCAGCTTGGGACAGGGGGTTCTCTATGGCTACACCTTC; CDR3 protein: CASSLGQGVLYGYTF; J gene: TRBJ1-2; V gene: TRBV7-8; D gene: TRBD1; clone size: NA
CDR3 DNA: TGCACCAGCAGCCAAGATCGACGGCTCCCCGGGATCAATGAGCAGTTCTTC; CDR3 protein: CTSSQDRRLPGINEQFF; J gene: TRBJ2-1; V gene: TRBV1; D gene: NA; clone size: NA
CDR3 DNA: TGTGCCAGCAGTGAAGCTGCGAGACAGGGAGACGAGCAGTACTTC; CDR3 protein: CASSEAARQGDEQYF; J gene: TRBJ2-7; V gene: TRBV2; D gene: TRBD1; clone size: NA
CDR3 DNA: TGTGCCAGCAGTCGGGGTAACTATGGCTACACCTTC; CDR3 protein: CASSRGNYGYTF; J gene: TRBJ1-2; V gene: TRBV25-1; D gene: NA; clone size: NA
CDR3 DNA: TGTGCCAGCAGCTCTGAGGAGGGCGAGCAGTACTTC; CDR3 protein: CASSSEEGEQYF; J gene: TRBJ2-7; V gene: TRBV7-9; D gene: NA; clone size: NA
CDR3 DNA: TGTGCCAGCAGCTTCCGAGAGGGGGCCTATAATTCACCCCTCCACTTT; CDR3 protein: CASSFREGAYNSPLHF; J gene: TRBJ1-6; V gene: TRBV13; D gene: NA; clone size: NA
CDR3 DNA: TGCGCCAGCAGCTTGGATGGGGGCCCGAGCACAGATACGCAGTATTTT; CDR3 protein: CASSLDGGPSTDTQYF; J gene: TRBJ2-3; V gene: TRBV5-1; D gene: NA; clone size: once
CDR3 DNA: TGTGCCAGCAGCCCGCGGGACAGAAACTATGGCTACACCTTC; CDR3 protein: CASSPRDRNYGYTF; J gene: TRBJ1-2; V gene: TRBV11-1; D gene: TRBD1; clone size: NA
CDR3 DNA: TGTGCCAGCAGCTTCCAGGACAGGGATGATTACGAGCAGTACTTC; CDR3 protein: CASSFQDRDDYEQYF; J gene: TRBJ2-7; V gene: TRBV7-9; D gene: TRBD1; clone size: NA
CDR3 DNA: TGTGCCAGCGGGACAGCAAACTACGAGCAGTACTTC; CDR3 protein: CASGTANYEQYF; J gene: TRBJ2-7; V gene: TRBV13; D gene: TRBD1; clone size: NA
CDR3 DNA: TGTGCCAGCAGCCAATTTAACAGGGATTCACCCCTCCACTTT; CDR3 protein: CASSQFNRDSPLHF; J gene: TRBJ1-6; V gene: TRBV7-9; D gene: NA; clone size: NA
CDR3 DNA: TGTGCCAGCAGCGCAAACCCGGACAGCCAAGAGACCCAGTACTTC; CDR3 protein: CASSANPDSQETQYF; J gene: TRBJ2-5; V gene: TRBV9; D gene: NA; clone size: few
CDR3 DNA: TGTGCCAGCTCACCGGTAGCGGGGTCATCAGATACGCAGTATTTT; CDR3 protein: CASSPVAGSSDTQYF; J gene: TRBJ2-3; V gene: TRBV18; D gene: TRBD2; clone size: NA
CDR3 DNA: TGTGCCAGCCGGGGGGAAAGGTGGGACTATGGCTACACCTTC; CDR3 protein: CASRGERWDYGYTF; J gene: TRBJ1-2; V gene: TRBV2; D gene: NA; clone size: NA
CDR3 DNA: TGTGCCACCAGCAGAGGGACTCTGACTGAAGCTTTCTTT; CDR3 protein: CATSRGTLTEAFF; J gene: TRBJ1-1; V gene: TRBV15; D gene: NA; clone size: NA
CDR3 DNA: TGTGCCAGCAGCTCCGGACAGAATGAAGATGAGACCCAGTACTTC; CDR3 protein: CASSSGQNEDETQYF; J gene: TRBJ2-5; V gene: TRBV5-4; D gene: NA; clone size: few